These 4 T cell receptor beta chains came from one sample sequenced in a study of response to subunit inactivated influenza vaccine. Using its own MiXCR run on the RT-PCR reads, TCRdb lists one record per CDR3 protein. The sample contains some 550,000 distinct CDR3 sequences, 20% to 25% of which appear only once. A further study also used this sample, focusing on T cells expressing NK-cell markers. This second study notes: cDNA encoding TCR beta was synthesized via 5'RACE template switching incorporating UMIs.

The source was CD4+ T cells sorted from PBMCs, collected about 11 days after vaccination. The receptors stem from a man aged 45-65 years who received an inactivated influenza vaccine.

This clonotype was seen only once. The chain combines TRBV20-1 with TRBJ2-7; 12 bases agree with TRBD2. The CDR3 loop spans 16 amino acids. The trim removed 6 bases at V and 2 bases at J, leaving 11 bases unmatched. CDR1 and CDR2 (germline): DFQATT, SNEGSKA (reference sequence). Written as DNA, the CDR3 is TGCAGTGCAGACCTAGCGGGAGGGCGTCGCCCCTACGAGCAGTACTTC. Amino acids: CSADLAGGRRPYEQYF.

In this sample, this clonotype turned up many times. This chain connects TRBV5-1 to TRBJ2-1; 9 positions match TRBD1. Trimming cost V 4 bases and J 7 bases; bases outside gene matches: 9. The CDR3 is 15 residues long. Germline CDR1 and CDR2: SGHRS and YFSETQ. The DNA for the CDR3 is TGCGCCAGCAGCGACCGGGACAGGGCCCTGAATGAGCAGTTCTTC. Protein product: CASSDRDRALNEQFF.

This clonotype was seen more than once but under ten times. CDR3: CASSPEAGGRGYNEQFF. The CDR3 DNA follows: TGTGCCAGCAGCCCCGAGGCGGGGGGCCGGGGTTACAATGAGCAGTTCTTC. The chain employs TRBV21-1 and TRBJ2-1; the D segment call TRBD2 is taken from the table without a DNA check. TRBV21-1 is marked as a pseudogene. The CDR3 loop spans 17 amino acids.

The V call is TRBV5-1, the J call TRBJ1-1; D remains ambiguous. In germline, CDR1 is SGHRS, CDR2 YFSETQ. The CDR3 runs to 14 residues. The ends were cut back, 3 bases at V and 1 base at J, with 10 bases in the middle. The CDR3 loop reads CASSWDAKNTEAFF. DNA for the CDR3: TGCGCCAGCAGCTGGGATGCCAAGAACACTGAAGCTTTCTTT. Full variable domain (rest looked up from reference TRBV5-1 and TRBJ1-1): KAGVTQTPRYLIKTRGQQVTLSCSPISGHRSVSWYQQTPGQGLQFLFEYFSETQRNKGNFPGRFSGRQFSNSRSEMNVSTLELGDSALYLCASSWDAKNTEAFFGQGTRLTVV.